The T cell receptor beta chain described here comes from a study of T cell responses to AZD1222 COVID-19 vaccine. Trimming removed 3 bases from V and 3 bases from J; junction bases left unmatched: 4. This CDR3 has 15 amino acids. Per germline, CDR1 LNHDA and CDR2 SQIVND (reference sequence). Produced via immunoSEQ multiplex PCR; TCRdb's table is partial and in-frame only. The sample shows about 84,000 clones, roughly 87% of them seen only once. Overall study findings and caveats: When two AZD1222 doses had been given, Spike-specific TCR breadth and depth rose.

Worth noting for this clone: Its target is not known.

The rearrangement joins TRBV19 to TRBJ1-5, with TRBD1 matching 8 bases. This receptor was obtained from an adult in good health. The sample consisted of peripheral blood, taken on day 0 of AZD1222 vaccination. The CDR3 reads CASSMGDRINQPQHF. DNA of the CDR3: TGTGCCAGTAGTATGGGGGACAGGATCAATCAGCCCCAGCATTTT.